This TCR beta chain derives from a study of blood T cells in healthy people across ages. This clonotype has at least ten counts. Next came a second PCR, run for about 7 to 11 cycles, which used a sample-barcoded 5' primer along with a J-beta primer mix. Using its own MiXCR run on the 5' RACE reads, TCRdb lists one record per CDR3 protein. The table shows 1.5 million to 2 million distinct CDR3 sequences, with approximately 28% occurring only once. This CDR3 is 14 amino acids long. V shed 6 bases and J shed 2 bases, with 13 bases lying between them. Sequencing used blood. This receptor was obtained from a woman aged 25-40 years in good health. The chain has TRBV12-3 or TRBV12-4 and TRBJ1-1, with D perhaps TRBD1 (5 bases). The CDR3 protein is CASSLRQLNTEAFF. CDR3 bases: TGTGCCAGCAGCTTGCGACAGCTAAACACTGAAGCTTTCTTT.